The TCR beta chain under discussion was sequenced for a study of blood T cell repertoires in COVID-19. The overall study: From the United States, Italy and Spain came samples of acute and convalescent COVID-19.

This clone was detected only a few times. Per the authors' pipeline: Nucleated cell counts were estimated from reference gene primer amplification. Generated by immunoSEQ multiplex PCR, the TCRdb table keeps only in-frame clones and is missing some. V and J calls and clone size follow that table, whereas D and trimming were derived from the DNA. Of about 83,000 clones in the sample, just over 85% are singletons; the top ten hold over 20%. V was trimmed by 5 bases and J by 1 base, leaving 18 bases between them. The V gene's germline CDR1 is MDHEN and CDR2 SYDVKM. The CDR3 is 16 amino acids. The receptor was derived from a woman of 80 years or more in a cohort sampled during active or convalescent COVID-19. The gene calls are TRBV28 and TRBJ2-7; D not certain. The sample comprised peripheral blood. In DNA, the CDR3 is TGTGCCAGCAGTACCCTTAGGATAGCAGATTCCTACGAGCAGTACGTC. This encodes CASSTLRIADSYEQYV.